This T cell receptor (beta chain) came from a study of cytomegalovirus exposure and HLA in healthy donors. Study-wide context: A preliminary data release comprised 70 million to 95 million unique TCRs obtained from HLA-typed donors.

The CDR3 has 13 amino acids. V trimming: 5 bases; J trimming: 11 bases; junction bases outside the gene matches: 9. CDR1 is LNHDA and CDR2 is SQIVND in the germline V gene (reference sequence). Vbeta (60) and Jbeta (13) primers were used in the PCR. The repertoire was sequenced with immunoSEQ multiplex PCR; TCRdb's copy has only in-frame clones and lacks some. The sample has 90,000 or so clones; about four fifths are singletons. A word on this clone: The antigen remains undetermined.

Study results and caveats: A missense DCLRE1C variant was associated with V- and J-gene trimming of TCR beta chains in a later analysis, and an independent cohort replicated the association. A later analysis found common viral pathogens apparently linked to several of the most significant clusters. The classifier, whose performance was assessed in both the original and validation cohorts, reportedly diagnosed cytomegalovirus status with high specificity and sensitivity.

The sequenced sample consisted of PBMCs. J is TRBJ1-1 and V is TRBV19; 9 nucleotides align to TRBD1. The sequence came from a woman aged 40 to 55 in good health and CMV-seronegative. The CDR3 nucleotides are TGTGCCAGTAGTCCGACAGGGGGGAATCGGGCTTTCTTT. Translation gives CASSPTGGNRAFF.